Below, 19 T cell receptor beta chains from the same sample are listed, as sequenced in a study of read filtering for tumor transcriptome and immune sequencing. This library used approximately 370 ng RNA and molecular barcoded adaptors spanning alpha/delta and beta/gamma chains. TCRdb reprocessed the reads with MiXCR, giving one entry per CDR3 protein. The sample has about 86,000 distinct CDR3 sequences; roughly an eighth are singletons. Sequenced sample: a population of CD138-negative cells sorted from bone marrow. Receptor source: a donor at least 40 years old with multiple myeloma.

Points on this clonotype: This clone may be a read error of a much larger clone one base away. V gene TRBV11-2 combines with J gene TRBJ2-3; the match to TRBD2 covers 7 bases. The CDR3 totals 16 residues. After removal of 5 bases from V and 8 bases from J, the junction contained 16 bases not matched to a gene. Per germline, CDR1 SGHAT and CDR2 FQNNGV. CDR3 coding DNA: TGTGCCAGCAGCGCTCTAGCGGATGCGTATGTAGGTACGCAGTATTTT. This sequence encodes CASSALADAYVGTQYF.

This clonotype was observed at least ten times. An end of the junction differs from the germline gene, which may be a read error. The chain recombines TRBV5-1 with TRBJ1-1; 9 bases match TRBD1. This CDR3 spans 15 amino acids. CDR1 is SGHRS and CDR2 is YFSETQ in the germline V gene. This chain's CDR3 is CASSLGQGLNTEAFF. The CDR3 DNA sequence: TGTGCCAGCAGTTTAGGACAGGGGCTGAACACTGAAGCTTTCTTT.

This chain uses TRBV29-1 with TRBJ2-3; tentative D call: TRBD1 (5 bases). Between the trimmed V and J ends, which lost 0 bases and 0 bases, there was a span of 7 bases. The CDR3 has 14 residues. Germline V gene sequence: CDR1 SQVTM, CDR2 ANQGSEA. The CDR3: CSVEDRGSTDTQYF. CDR3 coding DNA: TGCAGCGTTGAAGATAGGGGTAGCACAGATACGCAGTATTTT.

This clonotype was counted many times. The chain has TRBV28 and TRBJ2-2; TRBD2 matches 12 bases. Germline assignment: CDR1 MDHEN and CDR2 SYDVKM. Losses at the gene ends were 6 bases for V and 8 bases for J; bases not matched to a gene: 10. The CDR3 is 16 amino acids. The CDR3 nucleotides read TGTGCCAGCAGCAACCTACTAGCGGGAGGCTCGGGGGAGCTGTTTTTT. Translation: CASSNLLAGGSGELFF.

This clonotype has a count of ten or more. The chain uses TRBV29-1 and TRBJ2-1, with 8 bases aligning to TRBD2. In germline, CDR1 is SQVTM, CDR2 ANQGSEA. J was trimmed by 8 bases and V by 5 bases; bases with no gene match: 5. There are 12 residues in the CDR3. CDR3 bases: TGCAGCGTTCCGGGAGGGCCTCATGAGCAGTTCTTC. This codes for CSVPGGPHEQFF.

This clonotype was observed at least ten times. The gene calls are TRBV29-1 and TRBJ2-3; D ambiguous. Between the trimmed V and J ends, which lost 6 bases and 4 bases, there was a span of 14 bases. CDR3 length: 13 residues. From germline, CDR1 is SQVTM and CDR2 ANQGSEA. CDR3 sequence reads: CSVGPGLSDTQYF. The CDR3 region has the DNA TGCAGCGTCGGGCCTGGGTTATCAGATACGCAGTATTTT.

This clonotype was seen ten or more times. The J gene is TRBJ2-1, the V gene TRBV20-1, with 13 positions matching TRBD2. Germline values: CDR1 DFQATT, CDR2 SNEGSKA (reference sequence). This CDR3 contains 18 residues. With 0 bases clipped from V and 5 bases from J, the junction kept 10 bases outside the gene matches. As DNA, the CDR3 is TGCAGTGCTAGAGATCCGACTAGCGGGAGGTACCTTAACAATGAGCAGTTCTTC. It codes for CSARDPTSGRYLNNEQFF.

This clonotype was counted at least ten times. V is TRBV2 and J is TRBJ1-1; TRBD1 is a possible D gene (6 bases). The V end lost 11 bases, the J end lost 5 bases, and 18 bases lay between the germline ends. The germline V gene encodes CDR1 SNHLY and CDR2 FYNNEI. The CDR3 is 13 residues long. The CDR3 nucleotides read TGTGCCGTCCTCCGGGACAAGGGAACTGAAGCTTTCTTT. It yields the protein CAVLRDKGTEAFF.

There are a few counts of this clonotype. Just one base apart from a much larger clone, this may be a read error. It is likely a read error, because the conserved phenylalanine at the end of the CDR3 is missing. DNA for the CDR3: TGTGCCAGCAGCCTATCAGGGGGTAGTCAGCCCCAGCATTCT. This gives the protein CASSLSGGSQPQHS. V gene TRBV12-3 or TRBV12-4 combines with J gene TRBJ1-5, with 7 bases identical to TRBD1. V was pared by 6 bases and J by 6 bases, with 8 bases of the junction left unmatched. The CDR3 length is 14 residues.

This clonotype has a count of ten or more. The rearrangement links TRBV7-2 to TRBJ2-1; D perhaps matches TRBD2 (5 bases). The CDR3 has 16 residues. Trimming pared 1 base from V and 2 bases from J, leaving 12 bases between. The germline V gene has CDR1 SGHTA and CDR2 FQGNSA. CDR3 DNA sequence: TGTGCCAGCAGCTTAGGGGCCCAGCGGCCCTACAATGAGCAGTTCTTC. Protein product: CASSLGAQRPYNEQFF.

Notes on this clonotype: Possible read error: a much larger clone is one base away. The chain recombines TRBV20-1 with TRBJ2-3; D gene ambiguous. The tail of the sequence fits TRBJ1-5 better, so the J call may be wrong. Looked up from germline, CDR1 is DFQATT and CDR2 is SNEGSKA (reference sequence). The CDR3 has 15 residues. The CDR3 reads CSASSGGLDLDTQHF. The CDR3 coding sequence is TGCAGTGCTAGTTCTGGCGGATTAGATTTAGATACGCAGCATTTT.

The table lists this clonotype with many counts. The CDR3 nucleotides are TGCAGTGCTAGGGACAGGGTCTACGAGCAGTACTTC. This gives the protein CSARDRVYEQYF. The chain couples TRBV20-1 to TRBJ2-7; 8 bases agree with TRBD1. Germline V gene lookup returns CDR1 DFQATT and CDR2 SNEGSKA (reference sequence). Germline trimming cut 3 bases from V and 3 bases from J; bases unmatched to any gene: 1. The CDR3 is made up of 12 amino acids.

This clonotype was observed many times. The chain combines TRBV20-1 with TRBJ2-7; D gene unclear. Germline V gene sequence: CDR1 DFQATT, CDR2 SNEGSKA (reference sequence). Trimming cost V 1 base and J 2 bases, with 9 bases left between them. The CDR3 consists of 13 residues. The CDR3 DNA sequence: TGCAGTGCTAGAGTAGGGAACCCCTACGAGCAGTACTTC. Protein: CSARVGNPYEQYF.

This clonotype has only a few counts. A much larger clone differs by one base, so this may be a read error. The rearrangement links TRBV21-1 to TRBJ1-1. TRBV21-1 constitutes a pseudogene. This CDR3 spans 16 amino acids. The CDR3 DNA reads as TGTGCCGGCAGCAAAGGGAACGGTCCTATGAACACTGAAGCTTTCTTT. It translates to CAGSKGNGPMNTEAFF.

There are a few counts of this clonotype. A much larger clone sits a single nucleotide away, making a read error possible. The rearrangement uses TRBV5-1 and TRBJ2-1; 9 bases are shared with TRBD2. The germline gives CDR1 SGHRS, CDR2 YFSETQ. Trimming took 4 bases from V and 12 from J; bases not matched to a gene: 14. The CDR3 covers 15 residues. The chain's CDR3 is CASSAREGGGGGQFF. The CDR3 nucleotides read TGCGCCAGCAGCGCGCGGGAGGGAGGAGGCGGTGGGCAGTTCTTC.

This clonotype was counted at least ten times. J is TRBJ1-1 and V is TRBV7-9; a weak D match, TRBD1 (5 bases). Germline values: CDR1 SEHNR, CDR2 FQNEAQ (reference sequence). This CDR3 spans 16 amino acids. Deletions cut 1 base from V and 7 bases from J, with 19 bases between. This CDR3 reads CASSLDRGTPVGEAFF. CDR3 sequence (DNA): TGTGCCAGCAGCTTAGATCGGGGGACCCCCGTCGGTGAAGCTTTCTTT.

This clonotype was detected only a few times. The V and J genes are TRBV27 and TRBJ2-7, with D hard to call. Germline lookup yields CDR1 MNHEY and CDR2 SMNVEV (reference sequence). The CDR3 loop spans 14 amino acids. V was clipped by 8 bases and J by 1 base, with 15 bases between them. This CDR3 is CASAVVGRSYEQYF. The CDR3 DNA sequence: TGTGCCAGCGCCGTAGTCGGACGGTCCTACGAGCAGTACTTC.

This clonotype has at least ten counts. The rearrangement uses TRBV7-2 and TRBJ2-1; TRBD1 is a possible D gene (6 bases). V lost 4 bases, J lost 2 bases, and 15 bases lay in between. Germline CDR1 is SGHTA and CDR2 is FQGNSA. This CDR3 is built from 16 residues. The CDR3: CASSSEGGITYNEQFF. CDR3 DNA sequence: TGTGCCAGCAGCTCTGAAGGGGGTATTACCTACAATGAGCAGTTCTTC.

This clonotype appeared many times. The genes are TRBV28 and TRBJ2-3; 10 bases map to TRBD2. This CDR3 is built from 16 residues. CDR1 MDHEN and CDR2 SYDVKM come from the germline V gene. J gave up 1 base and V 3 bases, and 4 bases lay outside the gene matches. Here the CDR3 reads CASSLSGTSGTDTQYF. The DNA for the CDR3 is TGTGCCAGCAGTTTGTCCGGGACTAGCGGCACAGATACGCAGTATTTT.